This TCR beta chain derives from a study of cytomegalovirus exposure and HLA in healthy donors. In the case of this clone: Its antigen is not identified.

Study results and caveats: An analysis that came later showed most CMV-associated TCR beta chains appearing HLA-restricted.

Per the germline V gene, CDR1 is ENHRY and CDR2 is SYGVKD. The CDR3 is 13 amino acids. J was trimmed by 8 bases and V by 8 bases; bases with no gene match: 8. Use of 60 Vbeta and 13 Jbeta primers characterized the PCR. The method was immunoSEQ multiplex PCR; TCRdb's version includes in-frame clones alone and lacks a portion of them. Found here are nearly 110,000 clones, around 69% of them singletons; the top ten hold around 2.1%. Everyone who donated was a healthy bone marrow donor. Sequenced input: PBMCs. This TCR was sampled from a man younger than 35 in good health and CMV-seronegative. The genes are TRBV10-3 and TRBJ2-1; TRBD2 matches at 8 bases. The CDR3 loop reads CAIPGGAADEQFF. In DNA, the CDR3 is TGTGCCATCCCCGGGGGGGCCGCCGATGAGCAGTTCTTC.